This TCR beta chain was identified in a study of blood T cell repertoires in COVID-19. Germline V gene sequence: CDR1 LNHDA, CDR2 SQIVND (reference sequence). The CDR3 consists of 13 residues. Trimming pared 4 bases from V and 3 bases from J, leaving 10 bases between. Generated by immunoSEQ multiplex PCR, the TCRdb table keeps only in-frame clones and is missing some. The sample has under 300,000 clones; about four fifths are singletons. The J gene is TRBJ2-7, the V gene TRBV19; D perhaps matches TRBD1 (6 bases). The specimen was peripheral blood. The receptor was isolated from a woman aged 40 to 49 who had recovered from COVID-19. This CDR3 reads CASSTGRGYEQYF. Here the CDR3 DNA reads TGTGCCAGTAGTACGGGCAGGGGCTACGAGCAGTACTTC.